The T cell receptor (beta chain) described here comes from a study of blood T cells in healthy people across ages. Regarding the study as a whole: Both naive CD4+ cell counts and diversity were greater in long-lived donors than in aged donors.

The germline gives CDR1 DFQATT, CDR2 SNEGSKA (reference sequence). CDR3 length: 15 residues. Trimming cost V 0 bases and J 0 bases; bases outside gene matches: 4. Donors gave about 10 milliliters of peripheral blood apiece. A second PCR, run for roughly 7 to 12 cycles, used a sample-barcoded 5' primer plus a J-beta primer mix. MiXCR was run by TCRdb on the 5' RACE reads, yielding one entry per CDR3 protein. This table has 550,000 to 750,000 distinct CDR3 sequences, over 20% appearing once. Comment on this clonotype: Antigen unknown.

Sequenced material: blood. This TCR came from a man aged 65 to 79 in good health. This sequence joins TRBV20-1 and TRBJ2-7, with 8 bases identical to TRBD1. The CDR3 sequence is CSARDAGQASYEQYF. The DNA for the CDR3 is TGCAGTGCTAGAGACGCGGGACAGGCCTCCTACGAGCAGTACTTC.